The clone carrying this T cell receptor beta chain was recorded only once. The antigen is unknown. This entry comes from a study of shared clonotypes between healthy human individuals. Study-wide results and limits: For sorted subsets, rarefaction showed incomplete sequencing despite large depth.

CD4+ cells yielded CD45RA+ naive and CD45RA-negative memory subsets. Deep-level running was used for the assay. Profiling relied on immunoSEQ multiplex PCR, and the TCRdb table lists in-frame clones only, not all of them. There are about 1.5 million clones in the sample; 95% to 99% occur only once, and 0.45% lies in the top ten. Trimming at V came to 6 bases and at J to 0 bases, leaving 5 bases not matched to a gene. The CDR3 contains 14 residues. In germline, CDR1 is MRHNA, CDR2 SNTAGT. Source material: naive CD4+ T cells sorted from blood. Sample subset: CD45RA+ positively selected. This chain uses TRBV6-4 with TRBJ2-7; 7 bases match TRBD1. The source is a young man in good health. In nucleotides, the CDR3 is TGTGCCAGCAGCGTAACAGGGGCCTCCTACGAGCAGTACTTC. This codes for CASSVTGASYEQYF.